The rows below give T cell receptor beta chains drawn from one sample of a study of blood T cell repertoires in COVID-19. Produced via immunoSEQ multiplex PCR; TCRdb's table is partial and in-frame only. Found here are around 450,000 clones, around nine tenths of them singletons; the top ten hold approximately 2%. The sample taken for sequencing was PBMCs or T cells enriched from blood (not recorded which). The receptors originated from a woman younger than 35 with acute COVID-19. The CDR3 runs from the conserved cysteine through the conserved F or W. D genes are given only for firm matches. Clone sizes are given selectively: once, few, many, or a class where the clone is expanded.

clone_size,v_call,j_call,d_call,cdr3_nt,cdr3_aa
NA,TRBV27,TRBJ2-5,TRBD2,TGTGCCAGCAGTTTGGGAATGACTAGCGGGAGGAAGGAGACCCAGTACTTC,CASSLGMTSGRKETQYF
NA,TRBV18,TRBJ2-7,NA,TGTGCCAGCTCGGCCGGTTCTGGACAGTACGAGCAGTACTTC,CASSAGSGQYEQYF
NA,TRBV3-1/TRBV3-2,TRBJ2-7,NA,TGTGCCAGCAGCCAAGACAGGTATGCCGAGCAGTACTTC,CASSQDRYAEQYF
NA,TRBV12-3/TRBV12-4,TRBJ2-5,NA,TGTGCCAGCAGTTTAAGGGGCGAGACCCAGTACTTC,CASSLRGETQYF
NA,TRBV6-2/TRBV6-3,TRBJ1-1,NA,TGTGCCAGCAGTTATTCCCGGTCTGAAGCTTTCTTT,CASSYSRSEAFF
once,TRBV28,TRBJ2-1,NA,TGTGCCAGCAGTTTAAGTCCAGGGAGGTTTAACAATGAGCAGTTCTTC,CASSLSPGRFNNEQFF
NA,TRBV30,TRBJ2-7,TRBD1,TGTGCCTGGAGCGTGGCTGAAACCGGGACAGGGAGTAACGAGCAGTACTTC,CAWSVAETGTGSNEQYF
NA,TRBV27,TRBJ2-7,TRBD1,TGTGCCAGCAGTCCCTCCGCTACAGGGGCCTACGAGCAGTACTTC,CASSPSATGAYEQYF
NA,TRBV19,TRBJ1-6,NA,TGTGCCAGTAGCATTCGGGAGGTTTCACCCCTCCACTTT,CASSIREVSPLHF
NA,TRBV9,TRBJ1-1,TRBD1,TGTGCCAGCAGCGCCCTGGGACAGGAGAACACTGAAGCTTTCTTT,CASSALGQENTEAFF
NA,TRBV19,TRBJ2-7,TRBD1,TGTGCCAGTAGTACTGGGACAGGGAGAAACGAGCAGTACTTC,CASSTGTGRNEQYF
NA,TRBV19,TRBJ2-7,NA,TGTGCCAGTAGTCGTGGGGGCCAGGGATCTGGCGAGCAGTACTTC,CASSRGGQGSGEQYF
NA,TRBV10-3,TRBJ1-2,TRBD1,TGTGCCATGACTCCGGGACAGGGAATCTATGGCTACACCTTC,CAMTPGQGIYGYTF
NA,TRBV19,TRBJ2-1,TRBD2,TGTGCCAGTATCCTAAACGTAGGACTAGGATCGAACAATGAGCAGTTCTTC,CASILNVGLGSNNEQFF
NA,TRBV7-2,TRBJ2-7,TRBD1,TGTGCCAGCAGCCGCCCCTTACAGGGGTTGTCCTACGAGCAGTACTTC,CASSRPLQGLSYEQYF
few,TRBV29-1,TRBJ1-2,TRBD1,TGCAGCGTTGCGCTGGAAGGACAGGACATCTATGGCTACACCTTC,CSVALEGQDIYGYTF
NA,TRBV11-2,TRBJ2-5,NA,TGTGCCAGCAGCTTAGATCCAGGGAAAGAGACCCAGTACTTC,CASSLDPGKETQYF
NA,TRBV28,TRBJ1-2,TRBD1,TGTGCCAGCAGTTTCGGGACAGGTCACTATGGCTACACCTTC,CASSFGTGHYGYTF
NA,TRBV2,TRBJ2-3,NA,TGTGCCAGCAGCCCTAGTAGGAGGGGCACAGATACGCAGTATTTT,CASSPSRRGTDTQYF
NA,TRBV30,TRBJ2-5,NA,TGTGCCTGGAACGCGGGACCCCAAGAGACCCAGTACTTC,CAWNAGPQETQYF
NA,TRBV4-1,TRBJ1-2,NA,TGCGCCAGCAGCCAAGATATCTTGGTTCAGGGCTATGGCTACACCTTC,CASSQDILVQGYGYTF
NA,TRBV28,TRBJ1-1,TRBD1,TGTGCCAGCAGTTTAAGGGCGCAGGGGGCTGAAGCTTTCTTT,CASSLRAQGAEAFF
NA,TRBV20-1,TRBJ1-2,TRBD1,TGCAGTGCTAGTAGGACAGGGCCCTATGGCTACACCTTC,CSASRTGPYGYTF
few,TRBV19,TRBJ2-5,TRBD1,TGTGCCAGTAGTCCCCGGACAGGGGTCGGTAGAGAGACCCAGTACTTC,CASSPRTGVGRETQYF
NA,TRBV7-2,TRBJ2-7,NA,TGTGCCAGCAGCCCCAAAGGCGGGGTCTTCACCTACGAGCAGTACTTC,CASSPKGGVFTYEQYF
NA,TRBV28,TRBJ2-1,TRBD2,TGTGCCAGCACGTCACTAGCGGGCCCCAACAATGAGCAGTTCTTC,CASTSLAGPNNEQFF
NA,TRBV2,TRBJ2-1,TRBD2,TGTGCCAGCAGCACCCAGCGGGGGGACAATGAGCAGTTCTTC,CASSTQRGDNEQFF
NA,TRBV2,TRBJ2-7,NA,TGTGCCAGCAGTGAAGTGCCAGTCGAGCAGTACTTC,CASSEVPVEQYF
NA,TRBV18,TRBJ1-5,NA,TGTGCCAGCTCCCCTGACAGGAATCAGCCCCAGCATTTT,CASSPDRNQPQHF
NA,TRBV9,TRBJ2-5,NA,TGTGCCAGCAGCCTAGGGGGGGGGCTAACCCTTGAGACCCAGTACTTC,CASSLGGGLTLETQYF
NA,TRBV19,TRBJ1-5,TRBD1,TGTGCCAGTAGTCCGCTCAGGGGGCGAATTGATCAGCCCCAGCATTTT,CASSPLRGRIDQPQHF
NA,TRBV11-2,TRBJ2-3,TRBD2,TGTGCCAGCAGCTTTGGACTAGCGGGGGTCACAGATACGCAGTATTTT,CASSFGLAGVTDTQYF
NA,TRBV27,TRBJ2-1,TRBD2,TGTGCCAGCAGTCCCCTAGCGGGGGCCAACAATGAGCAGTTCTTC,CASSPLAGANNEQFF
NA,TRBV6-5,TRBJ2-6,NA,TGTGCCAGCAGAAAAGGGGGCTCTGGGGCCAACGTCCTGACTTTC,CASRKGGSGANVLTF
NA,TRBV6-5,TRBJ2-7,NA,TGTGCCAGCAGGAACCACAGGGACGGCGAGCAGTACTTC,CASRNHRDGEQYF
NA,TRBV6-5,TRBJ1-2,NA,TGTGCCAGCACCAGAAGACAGCTTTATATAGGTGGCTACACCTTC,CASTRRQLYIGGYTF
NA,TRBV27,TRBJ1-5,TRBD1,TGTGCCAGCAGTTTTGAGACAGGGGTGAATCAGCCCCAGCATTTT,CASSFETGVNQPQHF
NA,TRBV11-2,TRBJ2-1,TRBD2,TGTGCCAGCAGCGCCGGGACTAGCGGCTACAATGAGCAGTTCTTC,CASSAGTSGYNEQFF
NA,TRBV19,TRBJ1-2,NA,TGTGCCAGTGGGCCCGACTATGGCTACACCTTC,CASGPDYGYTF
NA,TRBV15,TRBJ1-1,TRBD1,TGTGCCACCAGCTCCGGGACAGGGAGGGACACTGAAGCTTTCTTT,CATSSGTGRDTEAFF